This TCR beta chain was sequenced in a study of shared clonotypes between healthy human individuals. Participating donors were healthy, HIV-negative adults free of recent acute infections or vaccinations. With respect to this clone: No antigen is known for it.

The study's findings and limits: Generally, naive subsets (rather than memory subsets) showed larger estimated richness. The authors expected sequencing depth to affect clonotype sharing among donors. Rarefaction curves obtained for sorted subsets showed sequencing incomplete despite large depth.

Here immunoSEQ multiplex PCR was the method, and the copy in TCRdb shows in-frame clones only, minus some. The table has roughly 720,000 clones, 90% seen once; the top ten hold 30% to 40%. Germline V gene lookup returns CDR1 PRHDT and CDR2 FYEKMQ (reference sequence). The CDR3 loop spans 12 amino acids. Trimming shortened V by 5 bases and J by 3 bases, and 7 bases separated the two germline ends. The sequence was obtained from a man aged 18 to 30 in good health. Some clones in this sample may be carry-over from other donors' samples. Source material: memory CD8+ T cells from PBMCs. As to subset: CD45RO+ cells pooled with CCR7-negative TemRA cells. The chain couples TRBV13 to TRBJ1-2; D remains unclear. The CDR3 region is CASSNTDYGYTF. CDR3 nucleotide sequence: TGTGCCAGCAGCAACACTGACTATGGCTACACCTTC.